This TCR beta chain is drawn from a study of cytomegalovirus exposure and HLA in healthy donors. Study findings and constraints: Listed as cytomegalovirus-associated were over 150 TCR beta chains. Among the most significant clusters, several appeared linked to common viral pathogens in a later analysis.

The primer mix had 60 Vbeta and 13 Jbeta primers. Using immunoSEQ multiplex PCR, the repertoire was profiled, and TCRdb retains in-frame clones only, with some absent. The data show 100,000 to 150,000 clones, with roughly 69% seen just once and 2.9% held by the top ten. About this clone itself: Its antigen is unidentified.

CDR1 MDHEN and CDR2 SYDVKM come from the germline V gene. This CDR3 has 13 residues. V was pared by 6 bases and J by 7 bases, with 8 bases of the junction left unmatched. This receptor was identified in a human donor in good health. This chain uses TRBV28 with TRBJ2-7, with 8 positions matching TRBD2. Material: PBMCs. Written as DNA, the CDR3 is TGTGCCAGCAGGACGGGAGGGCGGAGTGAGCAGTACTTC. It yields the protein CASRTGGRSEQYF. The full variable domain, with the rest looked up from reference TRBV28 and TRBJ2-7, is DVKVTQSSRYLVKRTGEKVFLECVQDMDHENMFWYRQDPGLGLRLIYFSYDVKMKEKGDIPEGYSVSREKKERFSLILESASTNQTSMYLCASRTGGRSEQYFGPGTRLTVT.